The present T cell receptor beta chain was sequenced within a study of blood T cell repertoires in COVID-19. In this sample, this clone turned up once. Trimming removed 1 base from V and 0 bases from J; junction bases left unmatched: 4. The CDR3 extends over 16 amino acids. Germline V gene data show CDR1 as SGDLS and CDR2 as YYNGEE. The data were produced by immunoSEQ multiplex PCR, yet TCRdb's version contains in-frame clones alone and is incomplete. The table records under 250,000 clones, about 86% of them present only once. The sequencing sample was made of peripheral blood. This rearrangement joins TRBV9 to TRBJ2-7; 10 bases are shared with TRBD2. This sequence originates from a man aged 55 to 70 with acute or convalescent COVID-19. CDR3 region: CASSVLAGGPSYEQYF. In DNA, the CDR3 is TGTGCCAGCAGCGTATTAGCGGGAGGCCCCTCCTACGAGCAGTACTTC.